The 5 T cell receptor beta chains reported below all come from one sample, sequenced in a study of blood T cell repertoires in COVID-19. TCRdb's table, derived via immunoSEQ multiplex PCR, lists solely in-frame clones and lacks some. The table has approximately 170,000 clones, around 79% seen once. The sequenced sample was peripheral blood. These receptors came from a woman aged 45-65 years with acute or convalescent COVID-19.

The CDR3: CASSYTVTGELFF. In nucleotides, the CDR3 is TGTGCCAGCAGTTACACAGTGACCGGGGAGCTGTTTTTT. This chain joins TRBV6-2 or TRBV6-3 and TRBJ2-2, with D unresolved. This CDR3 has 13 residues. Trimming pared 2 bases from V and 5 bases from J, leaving 6 bases between. Germline values: CDR1 MNHEY, CDR2 SVGEGT.

V usage is TRBV5-1 and J usage is TRBJ2-2; 7 nucleotides match TRBD1. CDR3 size: 16 residues. V was clipped by 4 bases and J by 1 base; unmatched bases: 7. The germline V gene encodes CDR1 SGHRS and CDR2 YFSETQ. CDR3 DNA: TGCGCCAGCAGCCTGGGGGACAGACTGAACACCGGGGAGCTGTTTTTT. This sequence encodes CASSLGDRLNTGELFF.

This clone was seen ten or more times. The chain employs TRBV19 and TRBJ2-6; D unclear. Trimming removed 6 bases at V and 2 bases at J, with 17 bases between. The CDR3 contains 17 residues. Looked up from germline, CDR1 is LNHDA and CDR2 is SQIVND (reference sequence). For the CDR3, the DNA is TGTGCCAGTAGCACCCAAGGCGTGAGCGCTGGGGCCAACGTCCTGACTTTC. Its translation is CASSTQGVSAGANVLTF.

This clone was observed a single time. The same CDR3 arises from other DNA sequences in this sample as well. The V call is TRBV28, the J call TRBJ1-1, with 7 bases aligning to TRBD1. Germline CDR1 is MDHEN and CDR2 is SYDVKM. The V gene end was trimmed by 2 bases and the J gene end by 4 bases; junction bases not matched to a gene: 1. The CDR3 is made up of 13 amino acids. The CDR3 protein is CASSLQGGTEAFF. The DNA of the CDR3 is TGTGCCAGCAGTTTACAGGGGGGCACTGAAGCTTTCTTT.

The rearrangement links TRBV4-3 to TRBJ1-1, with a tentative D call TRBD1 (5 bases). V was cut by 6 bases and J by 3 bases, with 17 bases left in between. In germline, CDR1 is LGHNA, CDR2 YSLEER. The length of the CDR3 is 15 residues. The CDR3 spells CASSTRIGGHTEAFF. The CDR3 coding sequence is TGCGCCAGCAGTACACGAATCGGGGGTCACACTGAAGCTTTCTTT.